This TCR beta chain derives from a study of graft-versus-host responses after intestinal transplantation. Study in general: Uniformly, recipients were administered anti-thymocyte globulin induction with subsequent tacrolimus and steroids for about 3 years.

Findings and caveats of the study: GvH clones occurred in recipient marrow; some first appeared in ileum or blood. Declining HvG levels early post-transplant were linked to peak circulating GvH clone levels.

The length of the CDR3 is 18 residues. Trimming pared 1 base from V and 0 bases from J, leaving 18 bases between. Germline V gene lookup returns CDR1 SGHTA and CDR2 FQGNSA. The table came from immunoSEQ multiplex PCR; TCRdb's copy has only in-frame clones and leaves some out. The sample has 100,000 or so clones, under 95% seen once; the top ten hold 2% to 2.5%. For this clone: Its antigen is unidentified.

The chain recombines TRBV7-2 with TRBJ2-5; TRBD2 might be the D (6 bases). This clonotype originated in a human donor who received an intestinal transplant. Sequencing used unstimulated CD8+ T cells sorted from spleen or lymph node cells, obtained before intestinal transplant. This CDR3 is CASSLDWGWGDYQETQYF. The CDR3 nucleotides read TGTGCCAGCAGCTTAGATTGGGGGTGGGGGGACTACCAAGAGACCCAGTACTTC.